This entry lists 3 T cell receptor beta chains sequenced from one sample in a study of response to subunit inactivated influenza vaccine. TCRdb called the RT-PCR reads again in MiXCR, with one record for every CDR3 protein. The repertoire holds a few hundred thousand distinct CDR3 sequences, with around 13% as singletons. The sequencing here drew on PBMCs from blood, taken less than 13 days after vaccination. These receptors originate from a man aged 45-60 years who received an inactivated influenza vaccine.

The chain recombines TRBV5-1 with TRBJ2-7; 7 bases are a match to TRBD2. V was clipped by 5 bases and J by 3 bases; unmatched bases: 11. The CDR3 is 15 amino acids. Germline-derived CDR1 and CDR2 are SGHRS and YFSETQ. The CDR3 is CASRVLLAAHYEQYF. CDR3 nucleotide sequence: TGCGCCAGCAGGGTACTCCTAGCGGCGCACTACGAGCAGTACTTC.

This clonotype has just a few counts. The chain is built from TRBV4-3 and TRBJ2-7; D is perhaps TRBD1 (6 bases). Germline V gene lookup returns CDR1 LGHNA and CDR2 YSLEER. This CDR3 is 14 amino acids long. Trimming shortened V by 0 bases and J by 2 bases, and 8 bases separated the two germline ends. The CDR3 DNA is TGCGCCAGCAGCCAAGATAGGACAGCCTACGAGCAGTACTTC. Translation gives CASSQDRTAYEQYF.

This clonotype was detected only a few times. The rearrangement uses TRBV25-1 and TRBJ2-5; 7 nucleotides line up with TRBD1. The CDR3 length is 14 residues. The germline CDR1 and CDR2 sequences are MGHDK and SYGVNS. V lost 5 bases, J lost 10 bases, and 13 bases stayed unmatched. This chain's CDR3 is CASSTRQGPEVQYF. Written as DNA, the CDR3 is TGTGCCAGCAGTACCCGACAGGGCCCAGAGGTCCAGTACTTC.